The entry that follows covers one T cell receptor (beta chain) sequence. This sample stems from a study of technical replicates of blood from a few donors. The junction had 13 bases not matched to a gene; V was cut back by 3 bases and J by 5 bases. Per germline, CDR1 SGHAT and CDR2 FQNNGV. This CDR3 has 18 residues. The data were produced by immunoSEQ multiplex PCR, yet TCRdb's version contains in-frame clones alone and is incomplete. The table shows more than 75,000 clones, with 85% to 95% occurring only once. The sequence was collected from a human donor in good health. The chain carries TRBV11-2 and TRBJ2-3; 11 bases fit TRBD2. The source material was T cells isolated from PBMCs. The CDR3 here is CASSFETSGAPGIDTQYF. In DNA form, the CDR3 reads TGTGCCAGCAGCTTCGAGACTAGCGGGGCTCCCGGGATAGATACGCAGTATTTT.